The source of this TCR beta chain is a study of PD-1 blockade in mismatch repair-deficient tumors. Profiled with immunoSEQ multiplex PCR; TCRdb holds only in-frame clones, not every one. The table shows 55,000 to 85,000 clones, with around 73% occurring only once. Per germline, CDR1 MDHEN and CDR2 SYDVKM. Trimming removed 3 bases from V and 5 bases from J, with 16 bases in between. There are 15 residues in the CDR3. This material consisted of peripheral blood, taken 2 weeks after starting pembrolizumab. The source is an adult with mismatch repair-deficient cancer. The chain uses TRBV28 and TRBJ2-5; either TRBD1 or TRBD2 may supply D (7 bases each). CDR3 in amino acids: CASSFREEQGETQYF. The CDR3 nucleotides read TGTGCCAGCAGTTTTCGGGAGGAACAGGGGGAGACCCAGTACTTC.